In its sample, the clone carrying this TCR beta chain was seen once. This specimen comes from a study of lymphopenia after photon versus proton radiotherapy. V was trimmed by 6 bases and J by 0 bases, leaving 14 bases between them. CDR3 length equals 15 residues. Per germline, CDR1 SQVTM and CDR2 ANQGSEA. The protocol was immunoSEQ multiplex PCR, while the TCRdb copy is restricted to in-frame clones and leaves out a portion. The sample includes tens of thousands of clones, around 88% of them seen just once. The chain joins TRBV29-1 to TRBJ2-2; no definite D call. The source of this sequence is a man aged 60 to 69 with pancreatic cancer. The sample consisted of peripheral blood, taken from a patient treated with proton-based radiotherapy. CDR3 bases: TGCAGCGTCAATTTACCGCACGCGAACACCGGGGAGCTGTTTTTT. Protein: CSVNLPHANTGELFF.